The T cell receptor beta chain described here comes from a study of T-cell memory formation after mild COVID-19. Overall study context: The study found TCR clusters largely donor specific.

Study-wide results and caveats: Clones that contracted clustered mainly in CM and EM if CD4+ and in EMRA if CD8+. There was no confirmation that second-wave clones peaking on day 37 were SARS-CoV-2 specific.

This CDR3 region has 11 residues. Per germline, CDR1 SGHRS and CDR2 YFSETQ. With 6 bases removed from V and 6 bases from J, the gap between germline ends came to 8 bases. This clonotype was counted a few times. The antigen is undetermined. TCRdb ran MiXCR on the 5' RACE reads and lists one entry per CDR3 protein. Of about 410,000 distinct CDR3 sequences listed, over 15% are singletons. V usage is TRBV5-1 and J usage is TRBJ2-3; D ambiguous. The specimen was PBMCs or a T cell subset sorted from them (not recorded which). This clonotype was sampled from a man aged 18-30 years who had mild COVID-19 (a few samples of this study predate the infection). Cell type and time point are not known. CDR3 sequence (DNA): TGCGCCAGCATACTGGGGGATACGCAGTATTTT. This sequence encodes CASILGDTQYF.